This TCR beta chain was documented in a study of shared clonotypes between healthy human individuals. Overall study findings and caveats: The generation probabilities recorded for non-shared clonotypes fell below those of clonotypes shared by all four donors.

CD45RA+ naive and CD45RA-negative memory subsets were separated from CD4+ cells. For every subset, genomic DNA was evenly distributed across several immunoSEQ plates. Sequencing was performed with immunoSEQ multiplex PCR; in TCRdb, only in-frame clones are kept and a portion is missing. The sample shows 1,400,000 or so clones, approximately 98.5% of them seen only once. As to this clone: The target antigen is unknown. In the same sample, other DNA sequences code for this CDR3.

Germline values: CDR1 SGHNT, CDR2 YYREEE (reference sequence). This CDR3 has 15 residues. V was clipped by 4 bases and J by 4 bases; unmatched bases: 6. What was sequenced was naive CD4+ T cells sorted from blood. Subset described: CD45RA+ positively selected. The source of this sequence is a man younger than 45 in good health. The chain uses TRBV5-4 and TRBJ2-5; the match to TRBD2 covers 11 bases. The CDR3 sequence is CASSLRLAGSETQYF. The CDR3 DNA sequence: TGTGCCAGCAGCCTTAGACTAGCGGGATCAGAGACCCAGTACTTC.